Listed here are 16 T cell receptor beta chains from one sample, sequenced in a study of cytotoxic CD8 clonotypes in ibrutinib-treated CLL. Method: immunoSEQ multiplex PCR; TCRdb's copy keeps in-frame clones and lacks some. The table includes some 85,000 clones, roughly four fifths detected once. The sequences come from PBMCs, collected after 24 months of ibrutinib treatment. The receptors come from a human donor with chronic lymphocytic leukemia.

The chain employs TRBV29-1 and TRBJ1-4, with D perhaps matching TRBD1 (5 bases). Trimming cost V 4 bases and J 8 bases, with 17 bases left between them. Germline V gives CDR1 SQVTM, CDR2 ANQGSEA. This CDR3 spans 14 amino acids. The DNA for the CDR3 is TGCAGCGTTGCGGGGGGGAGGAGGGAAGAAAAACTGTTTTTT. Its protein is CSVAGGRREEKLFF.

V usage is TRBV6-1 and J usage is TRBJ1-2, with 8 bases lining up with TRBD1. There are 15 residues in the CDR3. Germline CDR1 and CDR2: MNHNS and SASEGT. The V gene end was trimmed by 5 bases and the J gene end by 7 bases; junction bases not matched to a gene: 12. Written as DNA, the CDR3 is TGTGCCAGCAGTAAGATCAATACAGGGGGAGGTGGCTACACCTTC. It translates to CASSKINTGGGGYTF.

This chain connects TRBV30 to TRBJ2-5; 9 bases line up with TRBD2. The germline gives CDR1 GTSNPN, CDR2 SVGIG (reference sequence). V lost 4 bases and J lost 4; bases outside the gene matches: 1. CDR3 length: 12 amino acids. CDR3 in amino acids: CAWNSGGETQYF. CDR3 DNA: TGTGCCTGGAATAGCGGGGGAGAGACCCAGTACTTC. The full variable domain, completed using reference TRBV30 and TRBJ2-5, is SQTIHQWPATLVQPVGSPLSLECTVEGTSNPNLYWYRQAAGRGLQLLFYSVGIGQISSEVPQNLSASRPQDRQFILSSKKLLLSDSGFYLCAWNSGGETQYFGPGTRLLVL.

This clone was recorded a few times. V usage is TRBV9 and J usage is TRBJ2-4; 12 bases align to TRBD1. The CDR3 length is 16 residues. Germline V lookup: CDR1 SGDLS, CDR2 YYNGEE. The V and J ends lost 4 bases and 6 bases, in that order; junction bases with no gene match: 8. The CDR3: CASSFSGTGGRNIQYF. For the CDR3, the DNA is TGTGCCAGCAGCTTCTCCGGGACAGGGGGCCGAAACATTCAGTACTTC.

CDR3 DNA sequence: TGTGCCAGCAATACACACGGACGAGGGGTTCACACTGAAGCTTTCTTT. Translation: CASNTHGRGVHTEAFF. This sequence joins TRBV4-2 and TRBJ1-1, with a possible D match to TRBD1 (5 bases). The germline V gene has CDR1 LGHNA and CDR2 YNFKEQ. V lost 7 bases, J lost 3 bases, and 21 bases lay in between. The CDR3 loop spans 16 amino acids.

The DNA for the CDR3 is TGTGCCAGCAGCCGAGCGGGAGGCAACGGGGAGCTGTTTTTT. It specifies CASSRAGGNGELFF. V is TRBV6-1 and J is TRBJ2-2, with 9 bases that match TRBD2. This CDR3 is built from 14 residues. Germline lookup yields CDR1 MNHNS and CDR2 SASEGT. J was trimmed by 7 bases and V by 6 bases; bases with no gene match: 6.

The chain couples TRBV18 to TRBJ2-1; TRBD1 aligns across 9 bases. With V trimmed by 4 bases and J by 5 bases, 3 bases remained unmatched. The CDR3 sequence is 14 residues long. Germline assignment: CDR1 KGHSH and CDR2 LQKENI. The CDR3 bases are TGTGCCAGCTCACAACGGGACAGGGACAATGAGCAGTTCTTC. As protein: CASSQRDRDNEQFF.

The chain employs TRBV19 and TRBJ1-2, with D perhaps matching TRBD1 (6 bases). V lost 7 bases, J lost 3 bases, and 15 bases lay in between. Germline CDR1 is LNHDA and CDR2 is SQIVND (reference sequence). The CDR3 runs 14 residues. In DNA form, the CDR3 reads TGTGCCAGTAACAGGACAGAGAACTACTATGGCTACACCTTC. This translates into CASNRTENYYGYTF.

This chain links TRBV5-6 with TRBJ1-2; 8 bases map to TRBD1. The CDR3 extends over 15 amino acids. Germline CDR1 and CDR2: SGHDT and YYEEEE. Trimming cost V 0 bases and J 3 bases; bases outside gene matches: 4. This CDR3 reads CASSLADRADYGYTF. The CDR3 bases are TGTGCCAGCAGCTTGGCGGACAGGGCGGACTATGGCTACACCTTC.

The genes are TRBV5-1 and TRBJ2-1, with 10 nucleotides matching TRBD2. The CDR3 loop spans 15 amino acids. V shed 4 bases, J shed 4 bases, and the junction held 5 bases outside the gene matches. Germline lookup yields CDR1 SGHRS and CDR2 YFSETQ. Here the CDR3 reads CASSAGTSVYNEQFF. Here the CDR3 DNA reads TGCGCCAGCAGCGCCGGGACTAGCGTTTACAATGAGCAGTTCTTC.

The V and J genes are TRBV9 and TRBJ2-3, with 8 bases matching TRBD1. V lost 6 bases, J lost 0 bases, and 9 bases stayed unmatched. The germline V gene has CDR1 SGDLS and CDR2 YYNGEE. The CDR3 is 16 amino acids. CDR3 residues: CASTPSQGGSTDTQYF. The CDR3 coding sequence is TGTGCCAGCACCCCCTCACAGGGGGGAAGCACAGATACGCAGTATTTT.

This clone was seen a handful of times. V gene TRBV19 combines with J gene TRBJ1-3; the D gene is possibly TRBD1 (6 bases). Deletions cut 1 base from V and 2 bases from J, with 12 bases between. This CDR3 region has 16 residues. Germline V gene sequence: CDR1 LNHDA, CDR2 SQIVND (reference sequence). This chain's CDR3 is CASSIAPGETGNTIYF. CDR3 DNA sequence: TGTGCCAGTAGTATAGCCCCAGGGGAGACTGGAAACACCATATATTTT.

The chain joins TRBV7-9 to TRBJ2-5, with TRBD2 matching 9 bases. Trimming removed 1 base from V and 1 base from J; junction bases left unmatched: 4. CDR1 and CDR2 from the germline V gene are SEHNR and FQNEAQ (reference sequence). The CDR3 covers 16 residues. CDR3 protein: CASSLEPLAGQETQYF. CDR3 nucleotides: TGTGCCAGCAGCTTAGAGCCACTAGCGGGCCAAGAGACCCAGTACTTC.

This chain joins TRBV4-1 and TRBJ2-7; D call uncertain. Germline V CDR1 and CDR2: MGHRA, YSYEKL. The V end was cut by 4 bases, the J end by 0 bases, with 16 bases between. There are 16 residues in the CDR3. The CDR3 DNA is TGCGCCAGCAGCCCCCGGTTAGGTTATAGCTCCTACGAGCAGTACTTC. Translating it yields CASSPRLGYSSYEQYF.

The chain has TRBV23-1 and TRBJ2-2; no reliable D call. Being an ORF, TRBV23-1 has a function that is uncertain. The CDR3 totals 15 residues. Deletions cut 10 bases from V and 6 bases from J, with 21 bases between. DNA of the CDR3: TGCGCCATAACCGACCGCGATCGTTGGGCCGGGGAGCTGTTTTTT. It yields the protein CAITDRDRWAGELFF.

The rearrangement uses TRBV15 and TRBJ1-5; no reliable D call. Germline lookup yields CDR1 LNHNV and CDR2 YYDKDF (reference sequence). CDR3 length equals 16 residues. With 7 bases removed from V and 5 bases from J, the gap between germline ends came to 21 bases. The CDR3 region is CATNQELPGIYQPQHF. CDR3 DNA: TGTGCCACCAACCAAGAGCTGCCCGGGATTTATCAGCCCCAGCATTTT.